The 21 T cell receptor beta chains reported below all come from one sample, sequenced in a study of beta chain features in type 1 diabetes. Investigators reverse transcribed all isolated RNA, so they sequenced expressed TCRB transcripts. Clones were read by immunoSEQ multiplex PCR, and TCRdb kept only the in-frame ones, dropping some. The data contain 400,000 to 500,000 clones, approximately 15% of them singletons. The specimen sequenced was naive CD4+ T cells from blood. These receptors were taken from a man aged 25-40 years in good health.

This clone was detected only a few times. The chain employs TRBV9 and TRBJ2-7; 8 bases are shared with TRBD1. CDR3 length: 15 residues. J lost 2 bases, V lost 5 bases, and 9 bases had no gene match. Per the germline V gene, CDR1 is SGDLS and CDR2 is YYNGEE. CDR3 nucleotide sequence: TGTGCCAGCAGTACCGGGACAGGCTCTACCTACGAGCAGTACTTC. Translated: CASSTGTGSTYEQYF.

The chain combines TRBV20-1 with TRBJ2-1; D remains ambiguous. Germline V gene data show CDR1 as DFQATT and CDR2 as SNEGSKA (reference sequence). Trimming removed 7 bases from V and 6 bases from J, with 10 bases in between. The CDR3 extends over 11 amino acids. CDR3 region: CSVASVNEQFF. The CDR3 region has the DNA TGCAGTGTCGCCAGCGTCAATGAGCAGTTCTTC.

The sample holds a few counts of this clone. The chain links TRBV7-2 to TRBJ2-1, with 11 positions matching TRBD2. Germline CDR1 reads SGHTA; CDR2 reads FQGNSA. After removal of 5 bases from V and 9 bases from J, the junction contained 12 bases not matched to a gene. CDR3 length equals 16 residues. The CDR3 loop is CASSPTVAGGLAEQFF. CDR3 in DNA: TGTGCCAGCAGCCCCACCGTAGCGGGGGGGCTCGCTGAGCAGTTCTTC.

This clone was seen a few times. The J gene is TRBJ1-1, the V gene TRBV27, with 9 bases matching TRBD1. CDR1 is MNHEY and CDR2 is SMNVEV in the germline V gene (reference sequence). V lost 8 bases to trimming and J lost 3 bases; unmatched junction nucleotides: 7. CDR3 length: 14 residues. The CDR3, as DNA: TGTGCCAGCGCGGGACAGGGTCGGCACACTGAAGCTTTCTTT. Translation: CASAGQGRHTEAFF.

The chain recombines TRBV30 with TRBJ2-1; no reliable D call. The CDR3 runs to 12 residues. Germline V gene sequence: CDR1 GTSNPN, CDR2 SVGIG (reference sequence). Between the trimmed V and J ends, which lost 1 base and 10 bases, there was a span of 11 bases. CDR3 region: CAWSATDIEQFF. As DNA, the CDR3 is TGTGCCTGGAGTGCTACTGACATCGAGCAGTTCTTC.

This clone has only a few counts. The J gene is TRBJ2-7, the V gene TRBV29-1; unclear D gene. Trimming removed 2 bases from V and 4 bases from J, with 6 bases in between. Germline CDR1 and CDR2: SQVTM and ANQGSEA. The CDR3 extends over 11 amino acids. The CDR3 nucleotides are TGCAGCGTTGAATCCGATTACGAGCAGTACTTC. As protein: CSVESDYEQYF.

This clone was seen more than once but under ten times. The V call is TRBV2, the J call TRBJ2-5, with TRBD2 identical over 10 bases. V was clipped by 5 bases and J by 3 bases; unmatched bases: 6. Germline V gives CDR1 SNHLY, CDR2 FYNNEI. The CDR3 length is 15 residues. DNA of the CDR3: TGTGCCAGCAGTCCGAGGACTAGCGGTAAAGAGACCCAGTACTTC. This codes for CASSPRTSGKETQYF.

The chain is built from TRBV6-5 and TRBJ1-4; 9 bases line up with TRBD1. The CDR3 sequence is 14 residues long. V was pared by 6 bases and J by 8 bases, with 7 bases of the junction left unmatched. In germline, CDR1 is MNHEY, CDR2 SVGAGI. CDR3 region: CASRRGTGREKLFF. In DNA form, the CDR3 reads TGTGCCAGCAGACGGGGGACAGGGCGCGAAAAACTGTTTTTT.

The J gene is TRBJ2-3, the V gene TRBV18; D perhaps matches TRBD1 (6 bases). CDR1 is KGHSH and CDR2 is LQKENI in the germline V gene. Trimming pared 3 bases from V and 5 bases from J, leaving 12 bases between. The length of the CDR3 is 14 residues. CDR3 region: CASSPGAPRDTQYF. The CDR3 DNA sequence: TGTGCCAGCTCACCGGGGGCCCCGAGAGATACGCAGTATTTT.

This clone was seen a few times. V usage is TRBV7-2 and J usage is TRBJ2-4; tentatively, D is TRBD1 (6 bases). The CDR3 consists of 14 residues. Germline CDR1 SGHTA, CDR2 FQGNSA. V lost 2 bases to trimming and J lost 1 base, with 6 bases between them. Written as DNA, the CDR3 is TGTGCCAGCAGCTTACAGGGGGCCAAAAACATTCAGTACTTC. Encoded protein: CASSLQGAKNIQYF.

This clone was counted a few times. The V gene is TRBV7-9, the J gene TRBJ1-1, with TRBD1 as a possible D gene (6 bases). The CDR3 is 15 residues long. Germline V gene data show CDR1 as SEHNR and CDR2 as FQNEAQ (reference sequence). With 5 bases removed from V and 4 bases from J, the gap between germline ends came to 17 bases. CDR3 DNA: TGTGCCAGCAGCCCCGGGATTGGGGGCGGCACTGAAGCTTTCTTT. Protein sequence: CASSPGIGGGTEAFF.

This clone was detected a few times. This CDR3 fails to terminate in the conserved phenylalanine or tryptophan, so it likely reflects a read error. The limits of the CDR3 on the DNA are not certain, so only TCRdb's listed CDR3 is given. The V and J genes are TRBV7-9 and TRBJ1-6. Both ends counted, the CDR3 spans 12 residues. From germline, CDR1 is SEHNR and CDR2 FQNEAQ (reference sequence). The CDR3 loop is CASSLYRGIWVL.

The chain links TRBV7-2 to TRBJ2-5; TRBD1 matches at 8 bases. V gave up 6 bases and J gave up 2 bases; unmatched junction bases: 11. This CDR3 comprises 16 residues. Germline CDR1 reads SGHTA; CDR2 reads FQGNSA. CDR3 DNA: TGTGCCAGCAGGACCGGGACAGGTCAACCTCAAGAGACCCAGTACTTC. It encodes CASRTGTGQPQETQYF.

This clone was picked up a small number of times. The chain couples TRBV10-3 to TRBJ2-1, with D possibly being TRBD2 (5 bases). Germline assignment: CDR1 ENHRY and CDR2 SYGVKD. V lost 0 bases to trimming and J lost 5 bases, with 5 bases between them. The CDR3 is made up of 13 amino acids. DNA for the CDR3: TGTGCCATCAGTGAGTCGGGAGACAATGAGCAGTTCTTC. Its protein product is CAISESGDNEQFF.

This clone was picked up a small number of times. V is TRBV10-3 and J is TRBJ2-7; 9 positions agree with TRBD1. The junction had 6 bases not matched to a gene; V was cut back by 6 bases and J by 3 bases. Germline CDR1 and CDR2: ENHRY and SYGVKD. The CDR3 has 14 amino acids. The CDR3 sequence is CAIRLRDRVYEQYF. Written as DNA, the CDR3 is TGTGCCATCAGACTCCGGGACAGGGTCTACGAGCAGTACTTC.

This clone was seen more than once but under ten times. The chain recombines TRBV14 with TRBJ1-2, with D possibly being TRBD1 (6 bases). In germline, CDR1 is SGHDN, CDR2 FVKESK. Trimming took off 3 bases at V and 3 bases at J, with 14 bases between the two ends. CDR3 length: 15 amino acids. CDR3 sequence reads: CASSQDSNTDYGYTF. The DNA of the CDR3 is TGTGCCAGCAGCCAGGACAGCAACACCGACTATGGCTACACCTTC. Using reference TRBV14 and TRBJ1-2 for the parts outside the CDR3, the full variable domain is EAGVTQFPSHSVIEKGQTVTLRCDPISGHDNLYWYRRVMGKEIKFLLHFVKESKQDESGMPNNRFLAERTGGTYSTLKVQPAELEDSGVYFCASSQDSNTDYGYTFGSGTRLTVV.

This clone was counted many times. The chain joins TRBV29-1 to TRBJ2-1; D perhaps matches TRBD1 (5 bases). V lost 8 bases to trimming and J lost 7 bases, with 12 bases between them. The CDR3 is made up of 11 amino acids. The V gene's germline CDR1 is SQVTM and CDR2 ANQGSEA. CDR3 in DNA: TGCAGCTCTTCCAAGGGGAATGAGCAGTTCTTC. This sequence encodes CSSSKGNEQFF.

This clone was counted between two and nine times. CDR3 DNA: TGTGCCAGCAGGGACAGGGTGAAAGGGACCGGGGAGCTGTTTTTT. Translation gives CASRDRVKGTGELFF. This chain uses TRBV2 with TRBJ2-2, with 8 bases lining up with TRBD1. The junction had 8 bases not matched to a gene; V was cut back by 6 bases and J by 5 bases. Germline CDR1 is SNHLY and CDR2 is FYNNEI. The CDR3 totals 15 residues.

There are a few counts of this clone. This chain uses TRBV7-8 with TRBJ2-1; TRBD1 agrees at 8 bases. V shed 3 bases, J shed 5 bases, and the junction held 12 bases outside the gene matches. Germline V CDR1 and CDR2: SGHVS, FQNEAQ. There are 17 residues in the CDR3. CDR3 nucleotides: TGTGCCAGCAGCTTCCCCGAGGACAGGGTAGGCGACAATGAGCAGTTCTTC. Its translation is CASSFPEDRVGDNEQFF. The full variable domain, its missing parts supplied by reference TRBV7-8 and TRBJ2-1, is GAGVSQSPRYKVAKRGQDVALRCDPISGHVSLFWYQQALGQGPEFLTYFQNEAQLDKSGLPSDRFFAERPEGSVSTLKIQRTQQEDSAVYLCASSFPEDRVGDNEQFFGPGTRLTVL.

This clone was observed a few times. The chain uses TRBV7-9 and TRBJ2-1, with 10 nucleotides matching TRBD2. The CDR3 has 14 amino acids. Germline V gene sequence: CDR1 SEHNR, CDR2 FQNEAQ (reference sequence). Trimming took 2 bases from V and 9 from J; bases not matched to a gene: 4. CDR3 amino acids: CASSLSLAGTEQFF. DNA for the CDR3: TGTGCCAGCAGCTTATCACTAGCGGGAACTGAGCAGTTCTTC. Filled out from reference TRBV7-9 and TRBJ2-1, the complete variable domain reads DTGVSQNPRHKITKRGQNVTFRCDPISEHNRLYWYRQTLGQGPEFLTYFQNEAQLEKSRLLSDRFSAERPKGSFSTLEIQRTEQGDSAMYLCASSLSLAGTEQFFGPGTRLTVL.

The chain has TRBV7-2 and TRBJ2-7; 9 nucleotides agree with TRBD2. CDR1 is SGHTA, CDR2 FQGNSA, per germline. V was pared by 5 bases and J by 4 bases, with 6 bases of the junction left unmatched. This CDR3 contains 14 residues. The CDR3: CASSNSGGLYEQYF. For the CDR3, the DNA is TGTGCCAGCAGCAATAGCGGGGGACTTTACGAGCAGTACTTC.